These 18 T cell receptor beta chains were sequenced from one sample in a study of regulatory T cells in long-lasting Graves disease. According to the study, TCR beta libraries were built with iRepertoire HTBI primers and CDR3-region Arm-PCR. Using its own MiXCR run on the multiplex PCR reads, TCRdb lists one record per CDR3 protein. There are roughly 400,000 distinct CDR3 sequences in the sample; 16% occur only once, and about 25% lies in the top ten. Regarding time point: newly diagnosed GD, antithyroid drugs for less than 3 months. Preparation of the TCR library used RNA extracted from PBMCs. The same data also went into a second study, on T cells in Graves' hyperthyroidism and ophthalmopathy.

Material: peripheral blood mononuclear cells (PBMCs), obtained at new diagnosis, from a patient treated with antithyroid drugs. The receptor source for this set is a woman aged 18-35 years with Graves disease.

This clonotype was counted a few times. The chain combines TRBV7-9 with TRBJ2-3; D perhaps matches TRBD1 (6 bases). The CDR3 has 16 amino acids. The V gene's germline CDR1 is SEHNR and CDR2 FQNEAQ (reference sequence). Trimming stripped 6 bases from V and 4 bases from J, with 20 bases between. The DNA of the CDR3 is TGTGCCAGCAGATACGAGACAGGCAGAGGGGCAGATACGCAGTATTTT. It encodes CASRYETGRGADTQYF.

The chain couples TRBV2 to TRBJ1-4; D is ambiguous. V lost 1 base and J 7 bases, leaving 10 bases between the germline ends. The germline V gene has CDR1 SNHLY and CDR2 FYNNEI. The CDR3 is made up of 14 amino acids. This CDR3 is CASSEDAIGEKLFF. CDR3 in DNA: TGTGCCAGCAGTGAAGACGCAATCGGTGAAAAACTGTTTTTT.

About this clonotype itself: The junction departs from germline at one end; a sequencing error may be responsible. The chain has TRBV2 and TRBJ2-1; D is possibly TRBD1 (6 bases). The CDR3 sequence is 16 residues long. The germline gives CDR1 SNHLY, CDR2 FYNNEI. The CDR3 spells CASTWGRGQFYNEQLF. The CDR3, as DNA: TGTGCCAGCACGTGGGGTAGGGGACAATTCTACAATGAGCAGCTCTTC.

The chain is built from TRBV5-1 and TRBJ2-2; D gene ambiguous. CDR1 is SGHRS and CDR2 is YFSETQ in the germline V gene. The V end lost 3 bases, the J end lost 0 bases, and 9 bases lay between the germline ends. The CDR3 contains 15 residues. The CDR3 protein is CASSSRMANTGELFF. DNA for the CDR3: TGCGCCAGCAGCTCTCGTATGGCGAACACCGGGGAGCTGTTTTTT. Full variable domain (remainder filled in from reference TRBV5-1 and TRBJ2-2): KAGVTQTPRYLIKTRGQQVTLSCSPISGHRSVSWYQQTPGQGLQFLFEYFSETQRNKGNFPGRFSGRQFSNSRSEMNVSTLELGDSALYLCASSSRMANTGELFFGEGSRLTVL.

The chain couples TRBV7-9 to TRBJ2-2; D remains ambiguous. Germline lookup yields CDR1 SEHNR and CDR2 FQNEAQ (reference sequence). Trimming removed 3 bases at V and 7 bases at J, with 12 bases between. The CDR3 length is 14 residues. CDR3 region: CASSLDPGFGELFF. The CDR3 bases are TGTGCCAGCAGCTTGGACCCCGGTTTCGGGGAGCTGTTTTTT.

In the case of this clonotype: A much bigger clone sits one base away, suggesting this may be a read error. The chain combines TRBV12-3 or TRBV12-4 with TRBJ2-3, with 7 positions matching TRBD1. V trimming: 6 bases; J trimming: 3 bases; junction bases outside the gene matches: 3. CDR3 length equals 13 residues. This chain's CDR3 is CASRRQGTDTQYF. For the CDR3, the DNA is TGTGCCAGCAGACGACAGGGAACAGATACGCAGTATTTT.

This clonotype was detected a few times. An end of the junction does not agree with germline; a read error may underlie this. This chain links TRBV7-3 with TRBJ2-1; 11 nucleotides match TRBD2. This CDR3 region has 16 residues. Germline CDR1 is SGHTA and CDR2 is FQGTGA. CDR3 in amino acids: CAGSLTSGSVGNEQFF. DNA for the CDR3: TGTGCCGGCAGCTTAACTAGCGGGAGTGTAGGCAATGAGCAGTTCTTC.

About this clonotype itself: A read error is possible here, since a much larger clone lies one base away. V usage is TRBV3-1 and J usage is TRBJ2-7; tentatively, D is TRBD2 (7 bases). With 4 bases removed from V and 4 bases from J, the gap between germline ends came to 17 bases. Germline-derived CDR1 and CDR2 are LGHDT and YNNKEL (reference sequence). This CDR3 contains 15 residues. DNA of the CDR3: TGTGCCAGCAGCCGGGTCGGGGGGCAGTTTTACGAGCAGTACTTC. This gives the protein CASSRVGGQFYEQYF.

This clonotype showed up many times. The V call is TRBV7-3, the J call TRBJ2-1; the match to TRBD2 covers 14 bases. CDR1 is SGHTA, CDR2 FQGTGA, per germline. The CDR3 consists of 17 residues. With 2 bases clipped from V and 10 bases from J, the junction kept 10 bases outside the gene matches. Here the CDR3 DNA reads TGTGCCAGCAGCTTACAGACTAGCGGGAGGGCCTTAGGCGAGCAGTTCTTC. Its protein product is CASSLQTSGRALGEQFF.

This chain connects TRBV7-2 to TRBJ2-3, with D perhaps matching TRBD1 or TRBD2 (5 bases each). Trimming stripped 4 bases from V and 4 bases from J, with 12 bases between. The germline gives CDR1 SGHTA, CDR2 FQGNSA. The CDR3 loop spans 14 amino acids. In nucleotides, the CDR3 is TGTGCCAGCAGCTATTTCGGGGACGCAGATACGCAGTATTTT. Its protein is CASSYFGDADTQYF.

The J gene is TRBJ2-3, the V gene TRBV5-1; 7 bases fit TRBD1. The last part of the DNA fits TRBJ2-7 better; the J call may be wrong. Germline CDR1 and CDR2: SGHRS and YFSETQ. The length of the CDR3 is 14 residues. In nucleotides, the CDR3 is TGCGCCAGCAGCTTGGATTTAGGGGGCAACGAGCAGTACTTC. Translating it yields CASSLDLGGNEQYF.

Many counts were recorded for this clonotype. This chain connects TRBV28 to TRBJ1-2; weak D call: TRBD1 (5 bases). V was pared by 5 bases and J by 4 bases, with 17 bases between. CDR1 is MDHEN, CDR2 SYDVKM, per germline. CDR3 length equals 15 residues. The chain's CDR3 is CASSETAKIFYGYTF. CDR3 in DNA: TGTGCCAGCAGTGAGACAGCGAAGATATTCTATGGCTACACCTTC.

This clonotype came up many times. The chain combines TRBV28 with TRBJ1-1, with D uncertain. V gave up 3 bases and J gave up 4 bases, with 3 bases separating them. Germline assignment: CDR1 MDHEN and CDR2 SYDVKM. The CDR3 has 11 amino acids. The chain's CDR3 is CASSFITEAFF. The CDR3 DNA reads TGTGCCAGCAGTTTTATCACTGAAGCTTTCTTT.

This clonotype was detected ten times or more. The chain carries TRBV12-3 or TRBV12-4 and TRBJ2-7, with D possibly TRBD1 on 6 matching bases. The CDR3 is 15 residues long. Trimming took 6 bases from V and 6 from J, leaving 21 bases between them. CDR3 region: CASSSRTGSSREQYF. CDR3 coding DNA: TGTGCCAGCAGCTCAAGAACAGGGAGTAGTCGCGAGCAGTACTTC.

On this clonotype itself: A read error is possible here, since a much larger clone lies one base away. The chain uses TRBV7-3 and TRBJ2-4; 9 bases align to TRBD1. The germline gives CDR1 SGHTA, CDR2 FQGTGA. The CDR3 length is 13 residues. CDR3 sequence reads: CAGSSRTGEIQYF. In DNA form, the CDR3 reads TGTGCCGGCAGCTCTCGGACAGGGGAAATTCAGTACTTC.

With respect to this clonotype: A much more abundant neighbour one base away suggests this may be a read error. CDR3 nucleotides: TGTGCCACCAGCAGAGACACAGATACGCAGTATTTT. It yields the protein CATSRDTDTQYF. The V call is TRBV15, the J call TRBJ2-3; D ambiguous. The CDR3 covers 12 residues. The V end lost 0 bases, the J end lost 2 bases, and 0 bases lay between the germline ends. Germline assignment: CDR1 LNHNV and CDR2 YYDKDF (reference sequence). Using reference TRBV15 and TRBJ2-3 for the parts outside the CDR3, the full variable domain is DAMVIQNPRYQVTQFGKPVTLSCSQTLNHNVMYWYQQKSSQAPKLLFHYYDKDFNNEADTPDNFQSRRPNTSFCFLDIRSPGLGDTAMYLCATSRDTDTQYFGPGTRLTVL.

The chain carries TRBV19 and TRBJ1-6, with TRBD1 as a possible D gene (5 bases). Trimming took 4 bases from V and 10 from J, leaving 11 bases between them. Germline-derived CDR1 and CDR2 are LNHDA and SQIVND (reference sequence). The CDR3 length is 13 residues. CDR3 loop: CASSSRENSPLHF. CDR3 DNA sequence: TGTGCCAGTAGTAGCAGGGAGAACTCACCCCTCCACTTT.

This clonotype was counted between two and nine times. The CDR3 is CAISESNTGVGNTIYF. CDR3 in DNA: TGTGCCATCAGTGAGTCGAACACGGGGGTTGGAAACACCATATATTTT. This chain uses TRBV10-3 with TRBJ1-3; a possible D gene is TRBD1 (5 bases). In germline, CDR1 is ENHRY, CDR2 SYGVKD. The CDR3 consists of 16 residues. Trimming cost V 0 bases and J 3 bases, with 12 bases left between them.